Each of the 32 T cell receptor beta chains below was sequenced from the same sample in a study of spatial heterogeneity in lung cancer. TCRdb re-derived calls from the 5' RACE reads in MiXCR, one entry per CDR3 protein. The data hold around 11,000 distinct CDR3 sequences, with approximately 7.5% observed a single time. Their antigens are not known. As to time point: sample taken at primary tumor resection. Study results and caveats: Counts of expanded alpha and beta TCRs within tumors tracked the tumor nonsynonymous mutation count.

Sample: lung tumor tissue, taken at surgery. Receptor source: a female donor with early-stage non-small cell lung cancer.

This clonotype showed up many times. In a library made to pick up alpha chains, this beta chain is a stray read with a size that means little. This chain links TRBV28 with TRBJ2-3; no definite D call. The CDR3 sequence is 13 residues long. The V end was cut by 4 bases, the J end by 2 bases, with 7 bases between. Germline V CDR1 and CDR2: MDHEN, SYDVKM. The DNA of the CDR3 is TGTGCCAGCAGTTCCCCTGTCACAGATACGCAGTATTTT. This codes for CASSSPVTDTQYF.

In its sample, this clonotype was seen a few times. Being off target in a library aimed at alpha chains, this beta chain has a size of little meaning. The chain recombines TRBV7-9 with TRBJ1-5, with a weak D call TRBD1 (6 bases). Trimming removed 2 bases at V and 3 bases at J, with 8 bases between. The length of the CDR3 is 14 residues. Germline-derived CDR1 and CDR2 are SEHNR and FQNEAQ (reference sequence). CDR3 sequence reads: CASSLQGSNQPQHF. The CDR3 DNA reads TGTGCCAGCAGCTTACAGGGGTCCAATCAGCCCCAGCATTTT.

Ten or more counts support this clonotype. The library was prepared for alpha chains; this beta chain is a stray read, so its frequency means little. The chain combines TRBV6-6 with TRBJ2-2; D is unresolved. The CDR3 contains 13 residues. V lost 5 bases to trimming and J lost 0 bases, with 4 bases between them. Germline V lookup: CDR1 MNHNY, CDR2 SVGAGI (reference sequence). The CDR3 reads CASSPPNTGELFF. In DNA, the CDR3 is TGTGCCAGCAGTCCTCCGAACACCGGGGAGCTGTTTTTT.

This clonotype is labeled medium-sized. This beta chain is a stray read from a library made for alpha chains; its abundance is not meaningful. The V gene is TRBV3-1, the J gene TRBJ2-7; the match to TRBD2 covers 9 bases. Germline loops: CDR1 LGHDT, CDR2 YNNKEL (reference sequence). This CDR3 contains 15 residues. J was trimmed by 4 bases and V by 1 base; bases with no gene match: 5. This chain's CDR3 is CASSQGSSGGYEQYF. CDR3 nucleotides: TGTGCCAGCAGCCAAGGTAGTAGCGGGGGTTACGAGCAGTACTTC.

This clonotype was observed at least ten times. Little can be read into the size of this beta chain, an off-target read in a library designed for alpha chains. The V call is TRBV5-6, the J call TRBJ2-1, with 9 bases matching TRBD1. Unmatched junction bases numbered 9, after V lost 4 bases and J lost 7 bases. Per the germline V gene, CDR1 is SGHDT and CDR2 is YYEEEE. The CDR3 totals 15 residues. CDR3 region: CASSPDRGRPNEQFF. DNA for the CDR3: TGTGCCAGCAGCCCGGACAGGGGCCGACCTAATGAGCAGTTCTTC.

Many counts were recorded for this clonotype. As an off-target read in a library built for alpha chains, this beta chain has a frequency of little significance. J is TRBJ1-5 and V is TRBV9; weak D call: TRBD1 (6 bases). The V end lost 0 bases, the J end lost 7 bases, and 23 bases lay between the germline ends. The CDR3 consists of 18 residues. Germline CDR1 reads SGDLS; CDR2 reads YYNGEE. The DNA for the CDR3 is TGTGCCAGCAGCGTAGGCGCCGGCTTCGGGGGGCTGGGGCAGCCCCAGCATTTT. Its protein is CASSVGAGFGGLGQPQHF.

This clonotype is categorized as medium-sized. Since it is a stray read in a library aimed at alpha chains, this beta chain has a size that is not meaningful. CDR3 loop: CASSLAPPRGSTEAFF. DNA for the CDR3: TGTGCCAGCAGCTTAGCCCCCCCCAGGGGAAGCACTGAAGCTTTCTTT. This sequence joins TRBV7-8 and TRBJ1-1; D is possibly TRBD1 (6 bases). The CDR3 contains 16 residues. With 0 bases removed from V and 4 bases from J, the gap between germline ends came to 15 bases. Germline V gene sequence: CDR1 SGHVS, CDR2 FQNEAQ.

With respect to this clonotype: Possible read error: a much larger clone is one base away. For a library built for alpha chains, this beta chain is a stray read; little rests on its size. The chain has TRBV28 and TRBJ1-3; 7 nucleotides agree with TRBD1. Germline lookup yields CDR1 MDHEN and CDR2 SYDVKM. This CDR3 has 14 residues. With 3 bases clipped from V and 4 bases from J, the junction kept 3 bases outside the gene matches. DNA of the CDR3: TGTGCCAGCAGTTTGCAGGGGGTCGGAAACACCATATATTTT. Its translation is CASSLQGVGNTIYF.

This clonotype was observed at least ten times. This beta chain is off target for a library built for alpha chains, so its abundance means little. CDR3 loop: CASSFGGREPHEQYF. In nucleotides, the CDR3 is TGTGCCAGCAGTTTTGGGGGAAGGGAACCCCACGAGCAGTACTTC. The rearrangement uses TRBV28 and TRBJ2-7, with D perhaps given as TRBD1 or TRBD2 (5 bases each). The CDR3 totals 15 residues. The germline V gene encodes CDR1 MDHEN and CDR2 SYDVKM. Trimming removed 3 bases from V and 5 bases from J, with 17 bases in between.

This clonotype was recorded at least ten times. This beta chain turned up in a library designed for alpha chains; as an off-target read, its abundance says little. The chain combines TRBV27 with TRBJ1-2; 8 bases agree with TRBD1. V dropped 6 bases and J dropped 8; count of bases not matched to a gene: 5. Germline V gene data show CDR1 as MNHEY and CDR2 as SMNVEV (reference sequence). CDR3 length: 12 amino acids. CDR3 coding DNA: TGTGCCAGCAGCCGTCAGGGGGCCGGCTACACCTTC. This sequence encodes CASSRQGAGYTF.

This clonotype has a count of ten or more. Being off target in a library aimed at alpha chains, this beta chain has a size of little meaning. The chain carries TRBV3-1 and TRBJ2-7; unclear D gene. The V end was cut by 4 bases, the J end by 2 bases, with 12 bases between. The CDR3 sequence is 14 residues long. Germline CDR1 and CDR2: LGHDT and YNNKEL (reference sequence). The CDR3 reads CASSPLGSAYEQYF. In nucleotides, the CDR3 is TGTGCCAGCAGCCCTTTAGGTTCCGCCTACGAGCAGTACTTC.

This clonotype is medium-sized. This beta chain is an unintended read in a library built for alpha chains; its size means little. V usage is TRBV20-1 and J usage is TRBJ2-3, with 11 bases aligning to TRBD2. This CDR3 comprises 15 residues. The ends lost 3 bases at V and 1 base at J; junction bases unmatched: 3. Germline V gives CDR1 DFQATT, CDR2 SNEGSKA (reference sequence). Here the CDR3 DNA reads TGCAGTGCTAGTAAACTAGCGGGGGGCACAGATACGCAGTATTTT. It yields the protein CSASKLAGGTDTQYF.

In regard to this clonotype: An end of the junction does not agree with germline; a read error may underlie this. Since it is a stray read in a library aimed at alpha chains, this beta chain has a size that is not meaningful. This sequence joins TRBV6-1 and TRBJ1-2; D may be TRBD1 (5 bases). The length of the CDR3 is 14 residues. The germline CDR1 and CDR2 sequences are MNHNS and SASEGT. Written as DNA, the CDR3 is TGTACCAGCACCGAACGGGGCGCTTCCTATGGCTACACCTTC. It is translated as CTSTERGASYGYTF.

This clonotype has a handful of counts. This beta chain is off target for a library built for alpha chains, so its abundance means little. V gene TRBV18 combines with J gene TRBJ2-4; possible D gene TRBD1, 5 bases. With 3 bases removed from V and 3 bases from J, the gap between germline ends came to 12 bases. Germline-derived CDR1 and CDR2 are KGHSH and LQKENI. The CDR3 is 15 residues long. CDR3 residues: CASSPAGQGKNIQYF. The CDR3 DNA reads TGTGCCAGCTCACCCGCAGGGCAAGGCAAAAACATTCAGTACTTC. The whole variable domain, remainder taken from reference TRBV18 and TRBJ2-4, is NAGVMQNPRHLVRRRGQEARLRCSPMKGHSHVYWYRQLPEEGLKFMVYLQKENIIDESGMPKERFSAEFPKEGPSILRIQQVVRGDSAAYFCASSPAGQGKNIQYFGAGTRLSVL.

This clonotype showed up many times. This beta chain is an off-target read within a library intended for alpha chains, so its frequency means little. The chain recombines TRBV5-1 with TRBJ2-3, with unresolved D. V was pared by 4 bases and J by 6 bases, with 12 bases between. Germline V lookup: CDR1 SGHRS, CDR2 YFSETQ. The CDR3 length is 13 residues. CDR3 nucleotides: TGCGCCAGCAGCCTCGGCCCCGCGGATACGCAGTATTTT. Translated: CASSLGPADTQYF.

This clonotype has at least ten counts. For a library built for alpha chains, this beta chain is a stray read; little rests on its size. V is TRBV7-9 and J is TRBJ2-2; 7 bases match TRBD2. This CDR3 comprises 15 residues. Germline assignment: CDR1 SEHNR and CDR2 FQNEAQ (reference sequence). J gave up 4 bases and V 2 bases, and 4 bases lay outside the gene matches. The CDR3 protein is CASSLLGGATGELFF. Here the CDR3 DNA reads TGTGCCAGCAGCTTATTGGGAGGGGCCACCGGGGAGCTGTTTTTT.

This clonotype turned up a few times. This beta chain lies outside the target of a library built for alpha chains; its clone size means little. The chain uses TRBV4-2 and TRBJ2-1; D is possibly TRBD1 (6 bases). Germline V lookup: CDR1 LGHNA, CDR2 YNFKEQ. The CDR3 runs 16 residues. V was cut by 0 bases and J by 2 bases, with 11 bases left in between. The CDR3 sequence is CASSQDADRTYNEQFF. As DNA, the CDR3 is TGTGCCAGCAGCCAAGATGCGGACAGAACCTACAATGAGCAGTTCTTC.

A note on this clonotype: Since the library was made to target alpha chains, this beta chain is a stray read and its abundance is not meaningful. The rearrangement uses TRBV2 and TRBJ1-2, with TRBD1 as a possible D gene (5 bases). V was clipped by 4 bases and J by 6 bases, with 15 bases between them. There are 14 residues in the CDR3. Germline V lookup: CDR1 SNHLY, CDR2 FYNNEI. The CDR3 here is CASSGDVLGHGYTF. CDR3 nucleotides: TGTGCCAGCAGTGGGGACGTACTAGGCCATGGCTACACCTTC.

This clonotype is deemed medium-sized. This beta chain is off target for a library built for alpha chains, so its abundance means little. The V and J genes are TRBV12-3 or TRBV12-4 and TRBJ1-5, with D possibly matching TRBD1 (5 bases). The CDR3 covers 17 residues. Trimming shortened V by 4 bases and J by 3 bases, and 19 bases separated the two germline ends. The CDR3 nucleotides read TGTGCCAGCAGTTCCCAGGGAGGGCCGAGATTCAATCAGCCCCAGCATTTT. Translating gives CASSSQGGPRFNQPQHF.

Ten or more counts support this clonotype. This beta chain appears as a stray read in a library generated for alpha chains; its size is not informative. The chain employs TRBV5-1 and TRBJ2-3; D is perhaps TRBD2 (5 bases). Germline CDR1 and CDR2: SGHRS and YFSETQ. The CDR3 is 15 residues long. V lost 7 bases and J 0 bases, leaving 15 bases between the germline ends. The CDR3: CASQTGWSSTDTQYF. In DNA, the CDR3 is TGCGCCAGCCAAACGGGGTGGTCTAGCACAGATACGCAGTATTTT.

In this sample, this clonotype turned up a few times. Because this beta chain is a stray read in a library intended to capture alpha chains, its abundance should not be given much weight. The V call is TRBV7-6, the J call TRBJ2-7, with 9 positions matching TRBD2. The CDR3 has 14 amino acids. Germline assignment: CDR1 SGHVS and CDR2 FNYEAQ. V shed 5 bases, J shed 2 bases, and the junction held 4 bases outside the gene matches. CDR3 loop: CASSPTSGPYEQYF. The CDR3 DNA is TGTGCCAGCAGCCCGACTAGCGGCCCCTACGAGCAGTACTTC. The whole variable domain, remainder taken from reference TRBV7-6 and TRBJ2-7, is GAGVSQSPRYKVTKRGQDVALRCDPISGHVSLYWYRQALGQGPEFLTYFNYEAQQDKSGLPNDRFSAERPEGSISTLTIQRTEQRDSAMYRCASSPTSGPYEQYFGPGTRLTVT.

As regards this clonotype: The junction and the germline gene differ at one end; a read error may be behind it. This beta chain turned up in a library designed for alpha chains; as an off-target read, its abundance says little. This rearrangement joins TRBV30 to TRBJ1-2, with 7 bases matching TRBD1. Germline V CDR1 and CDR2: GTSNPN, SVGIG (reference sequence). The CDR3 has 12 amino acids. The CDR3 DNA sequence: TGTGCCTGGAGTGTAAAAAAAGGGGGCCCCCTGTTC. Residues: CAWSVKKGGPLF.

This clonotype is labeled as medium-sized. Since it is a stray read in a library aimed at alpha chains, this beta chain has a size that is not meaningful. The V gene is TRBV20-1, the J gene TRBJ2-4, with 11 bases lining up with TRBD2. This CDR3 comprises 17 residues. V lost 6 bases and J lost 5; bases outside the gene matches: 15. Germline V lookup: CDR1 DFQATT, CDR2 SNEGSKA (reference sequence). The CDR3 loop reads CSASLASGGPGQNIQYF. CDR3 coding DNA: TGCAGTGCAAGCCTAGCTAGCGGGGGGCCCGGCCAAAACATTCAGTACTTC.

This clonotype was detected a few times. Little can be read into the size of this beta chain, an off-target read in a library designed for alpha chains. This chain links TRBV6-2 or TRBV6-3 with TRBJ2-7; D unresolved. The V gene lost 5 bases and the J gene lost 4 bases, with 12 bases spanning the gap. CDR1 and CDR2 from the germline V gene are MNHEY and SVGEGT. The CDR3 loop spans 13 amino acids. The CDR3: CASSRHVQYEQYF. The CDR3, as DNA: TGTGCCAGCAGTCGCCACGTCCAATACGAGCAGTACTTC.

This clonotype was seen repeatedly, ten times or more. This beta chain turned up in a library designed for alpha chains; as an off-target read, its abundance says little. The gene calls are TRBV12-3 or TRBV12-4 and TRBJ1-1; 8 bases match TRBD1. The ends lost 3 bases at V and 5 bases at J; junction bases unmatched: 8. CDR3 length: 15 residues. The DNA for the CDR3 is TGTGCCAGCAGTTTGACAGGGGCCTTCGGGACTGAAGCTTTCTTT. Amino acids: CASSLTGAFGTEAFF.

This clonotype was picked up many times. This beta chain came through as a stray read in a library set up for alpha chains, and its size says little. The rearrangement links TRBV27 to TRBJ2-3; the D is unclear. CDR1 is MNHEY and CDR2 is SMNVEV in the germline V gene (reference sequence). V was pared by 6 bases and J by 6 bases, with 7 bases between. This CDR3 comprises 11 residues. CDR3 sequence: CASRKADTQYF. CDR3 sequence (DNA): TGTGCCAGCAGGAAAGCTGATACGCAGTATTTT.

Many counts were recorded for this clonotype. Since it is a stray read in a library aimed at alpha chains, this beta chain has a size that is not meaningful. CDR3 in amino acids: CATSRDWSSYNEQFF. DNA for the CDR3: TGTGCCACCAGCCGGGACTGGAGCTCCTACAATGAGCAGTTCTTC. The chain joins TRBV15 to TRBJ2-1; TRBD2 might be the D (6 bases). V was pared by 5 bases and J by 0 bases, with 11 bases between. The CDR3 spans 15 residues. Per germline, CDR1 LNHNV and CDR2 YYDKDF (reference sequence).

This clonotype is termed medium-sized (0.01 to 0.1%). A library prepared for alpha chains yielded this beta chain as an off-target read; its size is of little meaning. The genes are TRBV28 and TRBJ1-5; tentative D call: TRBD1 (6 bases). The V gene's germline CDR1 is MDHEN and CDR2 SYDVKM. The CDR3 runs 14 residues. V shed 3 bases and J shed 5 bases, with 11 bases lying between them. This CDR3 is CASSFGQLDQPQHF. The CDR3 region has the DNA TGTGCCAGCAGTTTTGGACAGTTAGATCAGCCCCAGCATTTT.

As to this clonotype: A library prepared for alpha chains yielded this beta chain as an off-target read; its size is of little meaning. Written as DNA, the CDR3 is TGTGCCAGCACATTCCTGGGGGCCCCGAACACTGAAGCTTTCTTT. Translating it yields CASTFLGAPNTEAFF. J is TRBJ1-1 and V is TRBV28, with D perhaps matching TRBD1 (6 bases). The V end was cut by 7 bases, the J end by 1 base, with 16 bases between. The CDR3 loop spans 15 amino acids. Per germline, CDR1 MDHEN and CDR2 SYDVKM. Using reference TRBV28 and TRBJ1-1 for the parts outside the CDR3, the full variable domain is DVKVTQSSRYLVKRTGEKVFLECVQDMDHENMFWYRQDPGLGLRLIYFSYDVKMKEKGDIPEGYSVSREKKERFSLILESASTNQTSMYLCASTFLGAPNTEAFFGQGTRLTVV.

This clonotype has at least ten counts. This beta chain represents an off-target read in a library built for alpha chains; its size is of limited meaning. The chain uses TRBV28 and TRBJ1-2; D might be TRBD1 (6 bases). The CDR3 runs 13 residues. In germline, CDR1 is MDHEN, CDR2 SYDVKM. The V and J ends lost 5 bases and 3 bases respectively, with 10 bases between them. Written as DNA, the CDR3 is TGTGCCAGCAGTCGGGGGCGAGACTATGGCTACACCTTC. Protein product: CASSRGRDYGYTF.

This clonotype was recorded many times. Found in a library prepared for alpha chains, this beta chain is an off-target read, and its abundance has little meaning. The chain joins TRBV20-1 to TRBJ2-3, with D possibly called TRBD1 or TRBD2 (6 bases each). V was trimmed by 3 bases and J by 2 bases, leaving 12 bases between them. The germline CDR1 and CDR2 sequences are DFQATT and SNEGSKA (reference sequence). This CDR3 region has 14 residues. The chain's CDR3 is CSARWGALTDTQYF. CDR3 coding DNA: TGCAGTGCTAGGTGGGGGGCGCTCACAGATACGCAGTATTTT.

This clonotype has a count of ten or more. The library was built for alpha chains, so this beta chain is an off-target read and its size means little. The chain carries TRBV7-7 and TRBJ2-5; 8 bases are a match to TRBD2. Germline lookup yields CDR1 SSHAT and CDR2 FNYEAQ (reference sequence). This CDR3 is built from 14 residues. Trimming removed 5 bases from V and 5 bases from J; junction bases left unmatched: 7. CDR3 bases: TGTGCCAGCAGCGGTAGCGGGGTAGGGGAGACCCAGTACTTC. This translates into CASSGSGVGETQYF.